The rows below give T cell receptor beta chains drawn from one sample of a study of long-term antiretroviral therapy in people with HIV. TCRdb's copy holds only in-frame clones and misses some; the assay was immunoSEQ multiplex PCR. The repertoire holds roughly 25,000 clones, about 80% seen once, with 4.5% to 6% in the top ten. The material was unsorted PBMCs, obtained 1.1 years before starting antiretroviral therapy. The receptors stem from a woman aged 25 to 39 with HIV. Both conserved end residues are part of each CDR3.

V gene	CDR3 length	J gene	CDR3 protein
TRBV5-1	17	TRBJ2-3	CASSSGTSGTPTDTQYF
TRBV27	20	TRBJ2-3	CASSPHWVLRGLNLADTQYF
TRBV4-1	16	TRBJ2-1	CASSSQLSGGYNEQFF
TRBV19	14	TRBJ1-1	CASSRENREAEAFF
TRBV7-6	15	TRBJ2-3	CASRRSVGGTDTQYF
TRBV5-1	14	TRBJ2-7	CASSSGQGAEEQYF
TRBV5-1	16	TRBJ2-2	CASSFPATGITGELFF
TRBV29-1	11	TRBJ1-2	CSVHDSYGYTF
TRBV7-9	15	TRBJ2-1	CASSNRVEGVNEQFF
TRBV6-5	15	TRBJ2-6	CASSVKYSGANVLTF
TRBV7-3	16	TRBJ2-3	CASSSPRLGFTDTQYF